This TCR beta chain stems from a study of blood T cell repertoires in COVID-19. Overall study: COVID-19 samples, acute and convalescent, were from the United States, Italy and Spain.

This CDR3 is built from 14 residues. V shed 3 bases and J shed 3 bases, with 8 bases lying between them. Germline-derived CDR1 and CDR2 are SGHVS and FNYEAQ. Assay used: immunoSEQ multiplex PCR; TCRdb lists only in-frame clones, some missing. Found here are fewer than 150,000 clones, 60% to 85% of them singletons; the top ten hold around 20%. The chain couples TRBV7-6 to TRBJ1-4; D perhaps matches TRBD1 (5 bases). This sequence originates from a man older than 75 with acute or convalescent COVID-19. Sample: peripheral blood. The CDR3 loop reads CASSLSGANEKLFF. CDR3 bases: TGTGCCAGCAGCTTGTCGGGGGCTAATGAAAAACTGTTTTTT.